Below, 14 T cell receptor beta chains from the same sample are listed, as sequenced in a study of low-dose radiotherapy and immunotherapy resistance in tumors. Time point described: after trial treatment. Treatment reported: LDRT plus nivolumab, ipilimumab, low-dose cyclophosphamide and aspirin (RACIN trial). Priming of first-strand cDNA relied on TRAV- and TRBV-specific primers (covering alpha and beta chains). The authors ran 15 to 20 PCR cycles to amplify TCRs with a constant-region primer and V-primer adapter. TCRdb ran MiXCR on the reads and lists one entry per CDR3 protein. The profile shows 40,000 or so distinct CDR3 sequences, 20% to 30% of them singletons. The material sequenced was PBMCs, taken after low-dose radiotherapy plus immunotherapy. The origin of the receptors is a male donor with prostate cancer.

Comment on this clonotype: This likely comes from a read error, as the CDR3 has no conserved phenylalanine or tryptophan at its end. The chain recombines TRBV28 with TRBJ2-2; D tentatively fits TRBD1 or TRBD2 (5 bases each). The CDR3 extends over 14 amino acids. Germline values: CDR1 MDHEN, CDR2 SYDVKM. The CDR3, as DNA: TGTGCCGGCAGTTTTTATGGGGGCACCGGGGAGCTGTTTCTT. This encodes CAGSFYGGTGELFL.

Many counts were recorded for this clonotype. The chain couples TRBV18 to TRBJ2-2, with D perhaps matching TRBD1 or TRBD2 (6 bases each). Looked up from germline, CDR1 is KGHSH and CDR2 is LQKENI. The CDR3 sequence is 18 residues long. The V gene lost 2 bases and the J gene lost 3 bases, with 19 bases spanning the gap. The CDR3 sequence: CASSPLGPGGPHTGELFF. DNA of the CDR3: TGTGCCAGCTCACCATTGGGGCCTGGGGGGCCCCACACCGGGGAGCTGTTTTTT.

In this sample, this clonotype turned up many times. J is TRBJ2-2 and V is TRBV10-3; D is unclear. V was cut by 4 bases and J by 0 bases, with 12 bases left in between. There are 16 residues in the CDR3. Germline V CDR1 and CDR2: ENHRY, SYGVKD. CDR3 in amino acids: CAISGGAFANTGELFF. For the CDR3, the DNA is TGTGCCATCAGTGGAGGAGCGTTTGCGAACACCGGGGAGCTGTTTTTT.

The sample holds many counts of this clonotype. The CDR3 sequence is CAWSVRRGTEQFF. The CDR3 bases are TGTGCCTGGAGTGTACGAAGAGGAACTGAGCAGTTCTTC. This chain uses TRBV30 with TRBJ2-1, with D unresolved. V was cut by 0 bases and J by 9 bases, with 12 bases left in between. CDR3 length: 13 residues. Germline lookup yields CDR1 GTSNPN and CDR2 SVGIG (reference sequence).

Ten or more counts support this clonotype. This chain uses TRBV24-1 with TRBJ2-1; the match to TRBD2 covers 10 bases. Trimming removed 4 bases from V and 4 bases from J; junction bases left unmatched: 9. CDR3 length: 17 amino acids. Per the germline V gene, CDR1 is KGHDR and CDR2 is SFDVKD. CDR3 in amino acids: CATSDPSGRSLYNEQFF. The DNA for the CDR3 is TGTGCCACCAGTGACCCTAGCGGGAGAAGTTTATACAATGAGCAGTTCTTC.

The V call is TRBV3-1, the J call TRBJ1-1; D is possibly TRBD1 (5 bases). The CDR3 runs to 12 residues. Germline V lookup: CDR1 LGHDT, CDR2 YNNKEL (reference sequence). V lost 3 bases, J lost 4 bases, and 6 bases lay in between. The CDR3: CASSHQGTEAFF. The CDR3 DNA reads as TGTGCCAGCAGCCACCAGGGCACTGAAGCTTTCTTT.

This sequence joins TRBV3-1 and TRBJ2-1, with TRBD1 identical over 10 bases. CDR3 length: 15 residues. The ends lost 4 bases at V and 7 bases at J; junction bases unmatched: 7. Germline values: CDR1 LGHDT, CDR2 YNNKEL (reference sequence). The CDR3 DNA sequence: TGTGCCAGCAGCCCCGGGACAGGGGCACGGAATGAGCAGTTCTTC. The encoded protein is CASSPGTGARNEQFF.

At least ten counts were recorded for this clonotype. This chain joins TRBV5-5 and TRBJ2-7; 12 bases are a match to TRBD2. Trimming cost V 2 bases and J 2 bases; bases outside gene matches: 5. The germline V gene has CDR1 SGHKS and CDR2 YYEKEE (reference sequence). The CDR3 spans 16 residues. CDR3 sequence: CASSLRLAGVTYEQYF. The CDR3 region has the DNA TGTGCCAGCAGCTTACGACTAGCGGGAGTAACCTACGAGCAGTACTTC.

This clonotype was seen ten or more times. CDR3 loop: CASSPLSGRTTDTQYF. CDR3 DNA: TGTGCCAGCAGTCCCCTTAGCGGGAGAACCACAGATACGCAGTATTTT. V is TRBV2 and J is TRBJ2-3; TRBD2 agrees at 9 bases. The CDR3 has 16 residues. The germline V gene encodes CDR1 SNHLY and CDR2 FYNNEI. Trimming removed 5 bases from V and 2 bases from J; junction bases left unmatched: 8.

This clonotype was seen repeatedly, ten times or more. The gene calls are TRBV15 and TRBJ1-2; no clear D gene. The length of the CDR3 is 12 residues. Trimming stripped 4 bases from V and 8 bases from J, with 11 bases between. CDR1 and CDR2 from the germline V gene are LNHNV and YYDKDF (reference sequence). This CDR3 reads CATSNGSAGYTF. The CDR3 DNA follows: TGTGCCACCAGCAACGGGTCGGCCGGCTACACCTTC.

A note on this clonotype: A far larger clone is just one base off, so this is likely a read error. The V gene is TRBV18, the J gene TRBJ2-1, with D hard to call. The germline V and J ends were trimmed by 1 base and 10 bases, with 5 bases remaining between them. CDR1 and CDR2 from the germline V gene are KGHSH and LQKENI. This CDR3 comprises 11 residues. As DNA, the CDR3 is TGTGCCAGCTCACCACGCTACGAGCAGTTCTTC. It translates to CASSPRYEQFF. Full variable domain (rest looked up from reference TRBV18 and TRBJ2-1): NAGVMQNPRHLVRRRGQEARLRCSPMKGHSHVYWYRQLPEEGLKFMVYLQKENIIDESGMPKERFSAEFPKEGPSILRIQQVVRGDSAAYFCASSPRYEQFFGPGTRLTVL.

This clonotype was observed many times. This CDR3 reads CSVEWGRGRGNEQFF. The DNA of the CDR3 is TGCAGCGTTGAGTGGGGCAGGGGGCGCGGCAATGAGCAGTTCTTC. The chain combines TRBV29-1 with TRBJ2-1; 8 nucleotides match TRBD1. Looked up from germline, CDR1 is SQVTM and CDR2 is ANQGSEA. The CDR3 runs 15 residues. J was trimmed by 6 bases and V by 3 bases; bases with no gene match: 10.

This clonotype was seen many times. The genes are TRBV2 and TRBJ2-7; 13 nucleotides agree with TRBD2. The CDR3 is 17 residues long. With 3 bases clipped from V and 5 bases from J, the junction kept 10 bases outside the gene matches. The germline CDR1 and CDR2 sequences are SNHLY and FYNNEI. CDR3 in DNA: TGTGCCAGCAGTGAGGCCCTACTAGCGGGGGGGCTCAACGAGCAGTACTTC. It is translated as CASSEALLAGGLNEQYF.

In its sample, this clonotype was seen many times. The chain is built from TRBV20-1 and TRBJ2-7, with D hard to call. CDR3 length equals 15 residues. V was pared by 0 bases and J by 0 bases, with 12 bases between. In germline, CDR1 is DFQATT, CDR2 SNEGSKA (reference sequence). CDR3 DNA: TGCAGTGCTAGAGATCTCCTGATTAGCTCCTACGAGCAGTACTTC. Amino acids: CSARDLLISSYEQYF.